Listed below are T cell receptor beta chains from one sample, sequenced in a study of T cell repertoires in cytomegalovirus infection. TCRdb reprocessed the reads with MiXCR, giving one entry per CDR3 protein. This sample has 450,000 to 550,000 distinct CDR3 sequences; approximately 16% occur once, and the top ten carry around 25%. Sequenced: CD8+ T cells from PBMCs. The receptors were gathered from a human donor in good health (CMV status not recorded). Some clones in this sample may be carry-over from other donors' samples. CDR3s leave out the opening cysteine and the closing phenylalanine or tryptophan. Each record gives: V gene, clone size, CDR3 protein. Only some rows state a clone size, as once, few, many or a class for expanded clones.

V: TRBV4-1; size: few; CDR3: ASSQVLGAHEQY
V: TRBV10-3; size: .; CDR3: AISGWDHHNEQF
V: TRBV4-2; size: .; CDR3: ASSHPTRGGYSEQF
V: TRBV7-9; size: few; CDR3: ASSLGGGSPNNEQF
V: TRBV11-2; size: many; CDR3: ASSLDRVAGGPKTQY
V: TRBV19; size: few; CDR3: ASAPGRAVEEQY
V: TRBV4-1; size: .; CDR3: ASSQDTDTVLYEQY
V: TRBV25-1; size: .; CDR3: ASSEFYGTDTQY
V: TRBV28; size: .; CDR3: ASSRFSSETQY
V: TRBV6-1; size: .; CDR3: ASSVAGGGEQF
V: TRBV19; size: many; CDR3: ASSVPTGNTEAF
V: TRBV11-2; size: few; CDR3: ASSPWEDPNYGYT
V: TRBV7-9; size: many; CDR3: ASSSPGSDTQY
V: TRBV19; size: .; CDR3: ASSIPPPGVRGYT
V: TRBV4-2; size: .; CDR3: ASSQSKEQY
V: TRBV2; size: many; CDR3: ASSESTGEGEQY
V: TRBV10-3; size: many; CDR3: AIRGGQGSQETQY
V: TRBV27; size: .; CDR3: ASQRGWEQY
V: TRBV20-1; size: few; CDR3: SARGRSGRKETQY
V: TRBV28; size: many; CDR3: ASTGLAGGDEQF
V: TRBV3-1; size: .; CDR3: ASSQEAGYNSPLH
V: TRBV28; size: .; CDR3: ASSFPLILAGGPNTGELF
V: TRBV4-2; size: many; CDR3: ASSHSSEPNSPLH
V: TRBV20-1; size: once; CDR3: SARPRLLYEQY
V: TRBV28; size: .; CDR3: ASSLRGAGAGELF
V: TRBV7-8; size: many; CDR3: ASSLDYEQF
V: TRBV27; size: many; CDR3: ASSLSRAAEAF
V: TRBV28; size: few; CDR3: ASSLPLYSRAGRWTDQPQH
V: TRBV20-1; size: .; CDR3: SALGHSTAETQY
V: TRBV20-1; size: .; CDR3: SANDGTSGRVVYNEQF
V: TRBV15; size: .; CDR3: ATSRDRGYDEQY
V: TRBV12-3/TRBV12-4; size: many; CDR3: ASSTPGLDNNEQF
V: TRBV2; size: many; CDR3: ASSALFDYLTRNTEAF
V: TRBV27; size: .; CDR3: ASSLSRIDTQY
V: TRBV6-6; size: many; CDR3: ASSYSKEVRDRGQWKTYEQY
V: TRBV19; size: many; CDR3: ASQTRLNTEAF
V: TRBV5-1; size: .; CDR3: ASSSRTSGGAGANVLT